This T cell receptor beta chain was captured by sequencing in a study of cytomegalovirus exposure and HLA in healthy donors. Study conclusions and caveats: Among TCR beta chains, those listed as cytomegalovirus-associated numbered over 150.

Trimming stripped 2 bases from V and 2 bases from J, with 11 bases between. This CDR3 contains 14 residues. CDR1 SGHKS and CDR2 YYEKEE come from the germline V gene (reference sequence). Remarks on this clone: Antigen unknown.

PCR involved 60 Vbeta and 13 Jbeta primers. TCRdb's copy holds only in-frame clones and misses some; the assay was immunoSEQ multiplex PCR. In total, the table holds 220,000 or so clones. V usage is TRBV5-5 and J usage is TRBJ2-7; D uncertain. Sequences were obtained from PBMCs. The TCR sequence derives from a girl aged 2 to 9 in good health and CMV-seropositive. The CDR3 DNA reads as TGTGCCAGCAGCTTTGGTCGAATAGCCTACGAGCAGTACTTC. It is translated as CASSFGRIAYEQYF.